Following are 9 T cell receptor beta chains from one sample sequenced in a study of response to subunit inactivated influenza vaccine. TCRdb called the RT-PCR reads again in MiXCR, with one record for every CDR3 protein. The sample consists of over 450,000 distinct CDR3 sequences, 10% to 15% of them appearing once. The material sequenced was PBMCs from blood, taken more than 35 days after vaccination. These receptors came from a middle-aged man who received an inactivated influenza vaccine.

The chain recombines TRBV30 with TRBJ2-7, with D unresolved. V was pared by 0 bases and J by 7 bases, with 7 bases between. Germline V lookup: CDR1 GTSNPN, CDR2 SVGIG (reference sequence). CDR3 length: 11 residues. The CDR3 protein is CAWSVLKEQYF. CDR3 nucleotides: TGTGCCTGGAGTGTTCTTAAAGAGCAGTACTTC.

In this sample, this clonotype turned up a few times. This chain links TRBV2 with TRBJ1-1; no firm D call. Germline V gene data show CDR1 as SNHLY and CDR2 as FYNNEI. CDR3 length: 14 residues. Trimming took 9 bases from V and 0 from J, leaving 14 bases between them. CDR3 residues: CARQFGEMNTEAFF. CDR3 DNA: TGTGCCAGACAGTTTGGGGAGATGAACACTGAAGCTTTCTTT.

Concerning this clonotype: A read error may explain this, as a much larger clone is one base away. The chain employs TRBV7-9 and TRBJ2-1, with 8 bases matching TRBD2. CDR1 is SEHNR and CDR2 is FQNEAQ in the germline V gene (reference sequence). The trim removed 3 bases at V and 0 bases at J, leaving 1 base unmatched. The CDR3 loop spans 15 amino acids. The CDR3 is CASSFSGNSYNEQFF. CDR3 nucleotides: TGTGCCAGCAGCTTTAGCGGGAACTCCTACAATGAGCAGTTCTTC.

Regarding this clonotype: The junction does not match germline at one end; this may be a read error. The chain carries TRBV7-6 and TRBJ2-1, with TRBD2 as a possible D gene (6 bases). The CDR3 is 17 residues long. Germline loops: CDR1 SGHVS, CDR2 FNYEAQ. The CDR3 reads CASSLLIPGVRGNEHFF. The CDR3 DNA follows: TGTGCCAGCAGCTTATTGATCCCGGGAGTCCGGGGGAATGAGCATTTCTTC.

V and J are TRBV2 and TRBJ2-4; possible D gene TRBD1, 5 bases. Germline CDR1 and CDR2: SNHLY and FYNNEI. The CDR3 spans 15 residues. Between the trimmed V and J ends, which lost 7 bases and 4 bases, there was a span of 17 bases. The CDR3 bases are TGTGCCAGCAAGGGTCAAGGGGATGGGAAAAACATTCAGTACTTC. This translates into CASKGQGDGKNIQYF.

The V and J genes are TRBV7-9 and TRBJ2-1; the D is unclear. Trimming took 1 base from V and 9 from J, leaving 7 bases between them. The CDR3 length is 12 residues. In germline, CDR1 is SEHNR, CDR2 FQNEAQ (reference sequence). The CDR3 nucleotides are TGTGCCAGCAGCTTAGTACCTTCTGAGCAGTTCTTC. Translated, it gives CASSLVPSEQFF.

Ten or more counts support this clonotype. J is TRBJ2-7 and V is TRBV30, with 7 nucleotides matching TRBD1. The CDR3 covers 14 residues. With 2 bases clipped from V and 1 base from J, the junction kept 5 bases outside the gene matches. The germline gives CDR1 GTSNPN, CDR2 SVGIG (reference sequence). The CDR3 coding sequence is TGTGCCTGGAGTATCGGGACAGTTTCCTACGAGCAGTACTTC. It encodes CAWSIGTVSYEQYF.

V gene TRBV12-3 or TRBV12-4 combines with J gene TRBJ2-7; 7 positions agree with TRBD2. The ends lost 3 bases at V and 6 bases at J; junction bases unmatched: 11. The CDR3 runs 15 residues. This CDR3 is CASSLNFQRGSEQYF. In DNA form, the CDR3 reads TGTGCCAGCAGTTTGAATTTCCAGCGGGGTAGCGAGCAGTACTTC.

This clonotype was seen a few times. The rearrangement joins TRBV7-7 to TRBJ2-5, with TRBD1 as a possible D gene (5 bases). In germline, CDR1 is SSHAT, CDR2 FNYEAQ (reference sequence). V lost 1 base and J 5 bases, leaving 17 bases between the germline ends. The CDR3 has 16 residues. The CDR3 DNA reads as TGTGCCAGCAGCTTAGGGGTGCAGGGAAGGGTGGAGACCCAGTACTTC. It is translated as CASSLGVQGRVETQYF. The whole variable domain, remainder taken from reference TRBV7-7 and TRBJ2-5, is GAGVSQSPRYKVTKRGQDVTLRCDPISSHATLYWYQQALGQGPEFLTYFNYEAQPDKSGLPSDRFSAERPEGSISTLTIQRTEQRDSAMYRCASSLGVQGRVETQYFGPGTRLLVL.